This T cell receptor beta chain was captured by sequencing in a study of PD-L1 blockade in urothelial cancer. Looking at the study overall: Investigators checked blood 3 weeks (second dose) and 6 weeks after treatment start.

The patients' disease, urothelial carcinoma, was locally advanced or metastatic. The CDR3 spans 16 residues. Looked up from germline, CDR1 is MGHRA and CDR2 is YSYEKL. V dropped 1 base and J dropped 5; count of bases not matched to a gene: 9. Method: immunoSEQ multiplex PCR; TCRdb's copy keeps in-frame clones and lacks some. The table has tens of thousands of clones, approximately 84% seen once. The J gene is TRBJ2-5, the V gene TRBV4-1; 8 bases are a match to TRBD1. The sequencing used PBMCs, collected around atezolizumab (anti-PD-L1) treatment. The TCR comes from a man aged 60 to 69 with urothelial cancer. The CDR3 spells CASSQVGRGLLETQYF. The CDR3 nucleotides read TGCGCCAGCAGCCAAGTTGGCAGGGGGCTGTTGGAGACCCAGTACTTC.